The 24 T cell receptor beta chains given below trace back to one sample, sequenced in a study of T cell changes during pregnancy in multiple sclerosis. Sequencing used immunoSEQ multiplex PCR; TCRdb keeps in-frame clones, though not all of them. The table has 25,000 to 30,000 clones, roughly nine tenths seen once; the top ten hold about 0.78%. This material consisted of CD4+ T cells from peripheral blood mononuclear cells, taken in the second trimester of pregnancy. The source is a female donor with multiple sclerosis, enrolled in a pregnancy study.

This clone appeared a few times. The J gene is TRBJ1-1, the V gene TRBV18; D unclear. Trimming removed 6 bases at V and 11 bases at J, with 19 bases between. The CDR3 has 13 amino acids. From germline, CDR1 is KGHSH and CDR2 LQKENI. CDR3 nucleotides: TGTGCCAGCTCCCCTTCCGAAGCTATTTGGGCTTTCTTT. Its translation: CASSPSEAIWAFF.

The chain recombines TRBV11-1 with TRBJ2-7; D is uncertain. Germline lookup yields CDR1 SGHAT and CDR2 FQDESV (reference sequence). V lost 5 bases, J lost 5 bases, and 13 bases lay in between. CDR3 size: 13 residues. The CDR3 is CASSRDLTDEQYF. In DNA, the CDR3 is TGTGCCAGCAGCCGCGACTTGACCGACGAGCAGTACTTC.

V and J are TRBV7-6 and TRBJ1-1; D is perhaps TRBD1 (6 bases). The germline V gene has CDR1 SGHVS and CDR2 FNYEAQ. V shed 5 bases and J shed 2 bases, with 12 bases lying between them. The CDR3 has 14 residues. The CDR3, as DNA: TGTGCCAGCAGCCCTAGGGGGGGAAACACTGAAGCTTTCTTT. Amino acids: CASSPRGGNTEAFF. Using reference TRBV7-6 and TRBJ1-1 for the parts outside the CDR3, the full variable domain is GAGVSQSPRYKVTKRGQDVALRCDPISGHVSLYWYRQALGQGPEFLTYFNYEAQQDKSGLPNDRFSAERPEGSISTLTIQRTEQRDSAMYRCASSPRGGNTEAFFGQGTRLTVV.

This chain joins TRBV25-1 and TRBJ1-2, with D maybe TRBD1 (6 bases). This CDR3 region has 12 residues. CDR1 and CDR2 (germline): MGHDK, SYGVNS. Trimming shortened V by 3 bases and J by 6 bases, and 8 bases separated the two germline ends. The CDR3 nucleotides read TGTGCCAGCAGTGACGGACAGCATGGCTACACCTTC. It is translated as CASSDGQHGYTF.

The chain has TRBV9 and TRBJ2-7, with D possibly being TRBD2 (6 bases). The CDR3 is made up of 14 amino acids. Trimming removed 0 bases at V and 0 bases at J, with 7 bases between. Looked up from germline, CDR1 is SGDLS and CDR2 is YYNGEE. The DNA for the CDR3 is TGTGCCAGCAGCGTAGGGGGGGTCTCCTACGAGCAGTACTTC. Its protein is CASSVGGVSYEQYF. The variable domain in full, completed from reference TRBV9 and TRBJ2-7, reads DSGVTQTPKHLITATGQRVTLRCSPRSGDLSVYWYQQSLDQGLQFLIQYYNGEERAKGNILERFSAQQFPDLHSELNLSSLELGDSALYFCASSVGGVSYEQYFGPGTRLTVT.

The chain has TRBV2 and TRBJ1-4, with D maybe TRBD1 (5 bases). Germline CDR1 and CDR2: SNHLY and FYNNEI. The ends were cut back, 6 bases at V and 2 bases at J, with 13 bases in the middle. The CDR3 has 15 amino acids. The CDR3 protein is CASRWRGSTNEKLFF. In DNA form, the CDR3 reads TGTGCCAGCAGATGGAGGGGAAGCACTAATGAAAAACTGTTTTTT.

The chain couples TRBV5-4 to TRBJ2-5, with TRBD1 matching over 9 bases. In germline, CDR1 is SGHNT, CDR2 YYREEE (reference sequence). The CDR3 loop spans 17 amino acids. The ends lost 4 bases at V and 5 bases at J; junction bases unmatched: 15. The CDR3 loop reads CASSPRAGTGNEETQYF. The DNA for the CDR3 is TGTGCCAGCAGCCCCCGTGCAGGGACAGGGAATGAGGAGACCCAGTACTTC.

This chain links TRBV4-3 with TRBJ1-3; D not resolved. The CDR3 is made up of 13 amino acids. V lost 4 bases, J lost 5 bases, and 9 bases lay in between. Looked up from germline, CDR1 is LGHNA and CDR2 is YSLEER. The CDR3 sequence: CASSRRLRNTIYF. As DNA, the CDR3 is TGCGCCAGCAGCCGGCGGCTACGAAACACCATATATTTT.

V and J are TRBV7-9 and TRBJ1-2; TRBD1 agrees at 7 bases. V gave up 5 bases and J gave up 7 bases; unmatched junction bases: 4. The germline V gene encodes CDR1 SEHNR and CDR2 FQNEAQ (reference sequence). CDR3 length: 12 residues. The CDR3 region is CASSQDRLGYTF. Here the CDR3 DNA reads TGTGCCAGCAGCCAGGACAGGCTTGGCTACACCTTC.

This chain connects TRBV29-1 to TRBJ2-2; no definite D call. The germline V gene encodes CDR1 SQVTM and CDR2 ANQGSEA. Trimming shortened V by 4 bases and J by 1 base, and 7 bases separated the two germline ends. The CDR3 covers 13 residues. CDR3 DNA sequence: TGCAGCGTTGGACACTTGAACACCGGGGAGCTGTTTTTT. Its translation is CSVGHLNTGELFF.

Written as DNA, the CDR3 is TGTGCCTGGAGTACCTTCCCACCGGGGGTGTCTGGAAACACCATATATTTT. It encodes CAWSTFPPGVSGNTIYF. The V gene is TRBV30, the J gene TRBJ1-3; TRBD1 might be the D (5 bases). The germline gives CDR1 GTSNPN, CDR2 SVGIG (reference sequence). V lost 2 bases and J 1 base, leaving 18 bases between the germline ends. This CDR3 spans 17 amino acids.

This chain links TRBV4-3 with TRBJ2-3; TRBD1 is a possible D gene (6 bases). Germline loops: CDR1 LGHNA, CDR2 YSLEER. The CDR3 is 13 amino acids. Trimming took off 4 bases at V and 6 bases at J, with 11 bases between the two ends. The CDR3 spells CASSLRTADTQYF. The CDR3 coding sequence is TGCGCCAGCAGCCTCCGGACAGCCGATACGCAGTATTTT.

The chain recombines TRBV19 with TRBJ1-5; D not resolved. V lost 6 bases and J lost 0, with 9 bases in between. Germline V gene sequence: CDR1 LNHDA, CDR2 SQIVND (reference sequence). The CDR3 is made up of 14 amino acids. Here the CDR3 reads CASRNHNSNQPQHF. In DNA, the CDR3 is TGTGCCAGTAGAAACCACAATAGCAATCAGCCCCAGCATTTT.

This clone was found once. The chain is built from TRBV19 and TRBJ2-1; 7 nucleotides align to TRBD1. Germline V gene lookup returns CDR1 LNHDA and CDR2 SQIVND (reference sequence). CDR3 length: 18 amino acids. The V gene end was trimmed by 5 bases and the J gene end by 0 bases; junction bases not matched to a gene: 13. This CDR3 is CASSGGRRGRGSYNEQFF. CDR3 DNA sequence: TGTGCCAGTAGTGGTGGGCGTAGGGGGCGAGGCTCCTACAATGAGCAGTTCTTC.

CDR3 sequence: CASSEYQGGNSPLHF. The CDR3 nucleotides read TGTGCCAGCAGTGAATACCAGGGAGGGAATTCACCCCTCCACTTT. V gene TRBV6-1 combines with J gene TRBJ1-6, with D possibly TRBD1 on 5 matching bases. Trimming removed 2 bases at V and 7 bases at J, with 12 bases between. Germline assignment: CDR1 MNHNS and CDR2 SASEGT. This CDR3 comprises 15 residues.

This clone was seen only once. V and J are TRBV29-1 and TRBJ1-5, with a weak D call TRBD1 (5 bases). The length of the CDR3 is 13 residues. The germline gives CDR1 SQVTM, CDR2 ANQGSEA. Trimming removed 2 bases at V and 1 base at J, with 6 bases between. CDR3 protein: CSVERGSNQPQHF. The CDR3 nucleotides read TGCAGCGTTGAAAGGGGCAGCAATCAGCCCCAGCATTTT.

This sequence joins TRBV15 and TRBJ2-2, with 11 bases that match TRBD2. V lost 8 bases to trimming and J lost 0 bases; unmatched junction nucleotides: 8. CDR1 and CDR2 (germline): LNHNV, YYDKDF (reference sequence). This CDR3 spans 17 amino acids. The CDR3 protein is CATRPSGGNSNTGELFF. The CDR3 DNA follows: TGTGCCACCCGACCTAGCGGGGGGAATTCGAACACCGGGGAGCTGTTTTTT.

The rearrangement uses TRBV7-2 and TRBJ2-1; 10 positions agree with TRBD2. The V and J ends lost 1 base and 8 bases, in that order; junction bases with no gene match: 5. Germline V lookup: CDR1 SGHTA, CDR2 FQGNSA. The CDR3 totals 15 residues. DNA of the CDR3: TGTGCCAGCAGCTTAGTAGCTAGCGGGGGTGATGAGCAGTTCTTC. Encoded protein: CASSLVASGGDEQFF.

The CDR3 loop reads CASSPGTGDYGYTF. DNA for the CDR3: TGTGCCAGCTCACCAGGGACAGGGGACTATGGCTACACCTTC. This chain joins TRBV18 and TRBJ1-2; the match to TRBD1 covers 10 bases. Germline assignment: CDR1 KGHSH and CDR2 LQKENI. This CDR3 spans 14 amino acids. The ends lost 2 bases at V and 3 bases at J; junction bases unmatched: 0.

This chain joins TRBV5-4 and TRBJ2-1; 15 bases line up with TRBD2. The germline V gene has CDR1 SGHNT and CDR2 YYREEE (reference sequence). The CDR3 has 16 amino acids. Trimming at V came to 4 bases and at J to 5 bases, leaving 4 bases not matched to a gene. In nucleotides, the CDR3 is TGTGCCAGCAGCACGGGGACTAGCGGGGGGAACAATGAGCAGTTCTTC. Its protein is CASSTGTSGGNNEQFF.

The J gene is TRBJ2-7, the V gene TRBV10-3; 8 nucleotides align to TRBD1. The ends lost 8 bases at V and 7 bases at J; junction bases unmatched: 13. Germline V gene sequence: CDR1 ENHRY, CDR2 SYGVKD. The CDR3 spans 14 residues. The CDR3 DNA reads TGTGCCATCGGCCGGGACAGGACCTACGGGGAGCAGTACTTC. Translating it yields CAIGRDRTYGEQYF.

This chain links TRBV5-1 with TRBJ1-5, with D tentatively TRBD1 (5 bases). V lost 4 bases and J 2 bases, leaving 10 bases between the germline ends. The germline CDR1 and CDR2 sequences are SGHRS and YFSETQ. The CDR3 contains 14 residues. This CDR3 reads CASSPGHGNQPQHF. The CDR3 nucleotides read TGCGCCAGCAGCCCCGGACACGGCAATCAGCCCCAGCATTTT.

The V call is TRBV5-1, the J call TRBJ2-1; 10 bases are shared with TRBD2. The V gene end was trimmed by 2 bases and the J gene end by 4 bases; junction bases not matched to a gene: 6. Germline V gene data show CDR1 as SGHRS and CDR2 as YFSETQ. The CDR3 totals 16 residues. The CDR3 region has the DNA TGCGCCAGCAGCTTCCTAGCGGGGGCCCTATACAATGAGCAGTTCTTC. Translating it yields CASSFLAGALYNEQFF.

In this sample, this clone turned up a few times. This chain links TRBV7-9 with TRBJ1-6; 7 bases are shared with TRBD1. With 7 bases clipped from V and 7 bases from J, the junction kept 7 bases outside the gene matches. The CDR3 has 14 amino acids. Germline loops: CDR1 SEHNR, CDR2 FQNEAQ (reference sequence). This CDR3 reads CASTLDRLNSPLHF. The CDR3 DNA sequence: TGTGCCAGCACTCTGGACAGGCTCAATTCACCCCTCCACTTT.